This TCR beta chain was profiled in a study of shared clonotypes between healthy human individuals. The overall study: The cohort had a couple of women and a few men, ages 18 to 49. Study-wide results and caveats: Approximately 4.5% was the fraction of naive CD4 clonotypes found shared across a few donors. Only blood was sampled, and tissue TCR repertoires likely differ from blood ones.

On this clone itself: Its antigen is unidentified.

TCRdb's table, derived via immunoSEQ multiplex PCR, lists solely in-frame clones and lacks some. Among fewer than 2.5 million clones listed, 90% to 95% were seen once. In germline, CDR1 is SNHLY, CDR2 FYNNEI. The CDR3 runs 14 residues. Trimming removed 8 bases from V and 3 bases from J, with 17 bases in between. The clonotype comes from a man between 18 and 35 years old in good health. Some clones in this sample may be carry-over from other donors' samples. Sequenced material: naive CD4+ T cells from PBMCs. Indicated subset: CD45RA+ positively selected. The V call is TRBV2, the J call TRBJ2-7, with a possible D match to TRBD1 (5 bases). The CDR3 loop reads CASGHQGSFYEQYF. CDR3 nucleotides: TGTGCCAGCGGTCATCAGGGCAGCTTCTACGAGCAGTACTTC.